Listed below are T cell receptor beta chains from one sample, sequenced in a study of shared clonotypes between healthy human individuals. Data came from immunoSEQ multiplex PCR; TCRdb stores just in-frame clones and leaves some out. The sample consists of 2 million to 3 million clones, more than 85% of them appearing once. The material sequenced was naive CD4+ T cells from PBMCs. The receptors stem from a man aged 18 to 29 in good health. Some clones in this sample may be carry-over from other donors' samples. Each CDR3 is given with its conserved first and last residue. The D gene is left open where the match is weak.

v_gene,d_gene,j_gene,CDR3nt,CDR3aa
TRBV1,-,TRBJ1-2,TGCACCAGCAGCGGGAGAGTTTGTGCGAAGACCTATGGCTACACCTTC,CTSSGRVCAKTYGYTF
TRBV7-9,TRBD1,TRBJ2-1,TGTGCCAGCAGCTACCCGACAGGGGGCCCCTACAATGAGCAGTTCTTC,CASSYPTGGPYNEQFF
TRBV5-6,-,TRBJ2-1,TGTGCCAGCAGCTTGTCTGTGGGGAATGAGCAGTTCTTC,CASSLSVGNEQFF
TRBV7-2,-,TRBJ2-1,TGTGCCAGCAGCTCTAGTGGGCCTTACAATGAGCAGTTCTTC,CASSSSGPYNEQFF
TRBV18,-,TRBJ1-1,TGTGCCAGCCGGGGGAGTATGGACACTGAAGCTTTCTTT,CASRGSMDTEAFF
TRBV28,TRBD1,TRBJ1-1,TGTGCCAGCAGTTTTCCCACAGGGGGCACTGAAGCTTTCTTT,CASSFPTGGTEAFF
TRBV19,-,TRBJ1-5,TGTGCCAGTAGTATAAATTGGGCAGGGGATCAGCCCCAGCATTTT,CASSINWAGDQPQHF
TRBV5-4,-,TRBJ2-7,TGTGCCAGCAGCTCATCTACCGGGGGGCGCGGCACCTACGAGCAGTACTTC,CASSSSTGGRGTYEQYF
TRBV10-3,TRBD1,TRBJ1-1,TGTGCCATCAGTGAGCACCCGGGACAGGGGGTAACTGAAGCTTTCTTT,CAISEHPGQGVTEAFF
TRBV20-1,-,TRBJ2-1,TGCAGTGCTTACTCCTACAATGAGCAGTTCTTC,CSAYSYNEQFF
TRBV6-1,-,TRBJ1-4,TGTGCCAGCAGTGAATTCGCCAGATTTAATGAAAAACTGTTTTTT,CASSEFARFNEKLFF
TRBV11-3,-,TRBJ2-1,TGTGCCAGCAGCCGGGGACTCTCAAATGAGCAGTTCTTC,CASSRGLSNEQFF
TRBV2,TRBD2,TRBJ2-5,TGTGCCAGCAGTTTAATAGCGGGAGGCCGAGAGACCCAGTACTTC,CASSLIAGGRETQYF
TRBV5-1,TRBD1,TRBJ2-7,TGCGCCAGCAGCTCCGGGACAGTGCCCTCCTACGAGCAGTACTTC,CASSSGTVPSYEQYF